Sequencing of this TCR beta chain was carried out in a study of blood T cell repertoires in COVID-19. Study summary: Italy, Spain and the United States were the sources of the convalescent and acute COVID-19 samples.

Under the authors' procedure: Nucleated cell counts were estimated from reference gene primer amplification. Some clones are missing from TCRdb's copy, which holds only in-frame ones; the method was immunoSEQ multiplex PCR. The V and J calls and the clone size are those of that table, but D and trimming were determined from the DNA. This sample has roughly 230,000 clones; about four fifths occur once, and the top ten carry approximately 4.7%. Per the germline V gene, CDR1 is LNHDA and CDR2 is SQIVND (reference sequence). This CDR3 spans 14 amino acids. V shed 5 bases, J shed 10 bases, and the junction held 11 bases outside the gene matches.

Sequenced sample: peripheral blood. The rearrangement joins TRBV19 to TRBJ1-2, with 9 bases fitting TRBD1. This TCR derives from a man aged 45-65 years with active or convalescent COVID-19. The CDR3 coding sequence is TGTGCCAGTAGTCTGACAGGGGGGCCGACGCCCTACACCTTC. Protein product: CASSLTGGPTPYTF.